This T cell receptor beta chain was sequenced for a study of T cell repertoires in cytomegalovirus infection. Study in general: CMV infection and matching HLA type were both indicated by public TCR beta signatures.

This clonotype has more than one count but fewer than ten. Its antigen is not known. TCRdb used MiXCR to reprocess the reads, holding one entry per CDR3 protein. The sample comprises some 100,000 distinct CDR3 sequences, under 30% of which are singletons, and roughly 81% rests with the top ten. This TCR came from a human donor in good health (CMV status not recorded). Some clones in this sample may be carry-over from other donors' samples. The source material was CD8+ T cells from cultured PBMCs, sampled from culture after CMV antigen stimulation.

Written as DNA, the CDR3 is TGTGCCAGTAGTTTGACTAGCGGGGGCCTAGAGACCCAGTACTTC. Amino acids: CASSLTSGGLETQYF. The V call is TRBV19, the J call TRBJ2-5, with TRBD2 matching 12 bases. CDR3 length equals 15 residues. Germline V gene data show CDR1 as LNHDA and CDR2 as SQIVND (reference sequence). V lost 5 bases and J lost 4; bases outside the gene matches: 5.